This is a list of T cell receptor beta chains from one sample in a study of Tregs in tolerant kidney transplant recipients. The method was immunoSEQ multiplex PCR; TCRdb's version includes in-frame clones alone and lacks a portion of them. Among 240,000 or so clones listed, 84% were seen once. Sequences were obtained from CD4+ T cells from blood. The receptor source for this set is a human donor in good health. The CDR3 runs from the conserved cysteine through the conserved F or W. The order of the fields is V gene, clone size, D gene, J gene, CDR3 protein, CDR3 DNA. The D gene is left open where the match is weak. Expanded clones are given a class, and other clones once, few, many or no size at all.

TRBV14	once	TRBD1	TRBJ1-2	CASSLIAGGMDYGYTF	TGTGCCAGCAGCCTCATTGCAGGGGGCATGGACTATGGCTACACCTTC
TRBV7-2	once	.	TRBJ2-1	CASSLAGGGEQFF	TGTGCCAGCAGCTTAGCGGGGGGTGGTGAGCAGTTCTTC
TRBV2	.	TRBD1	TRBJ1-1	CASRFQGGEAFF	TGTGCCAGCAGATTTCAGGGGGGTGAAGCTTTCTTT
TRBV6-5	.	.	TRBJ1-2	CASNTGFRGYGYTF	TGTGCCAGCAATACAGGGTTTAGGGGCTATGGCTACACCTTC
TRBV15	.	TRBD1	TRBJ1-2	CATSRDRENGYTF	TGTGCCACCAGCCGGGACAGGGAAAATGGCTACACCTTC
TRBV10-3	.	.	TRBJ2-5	CAIRGQETQYF	TGTGCCATCAGGGGTCAAGAGACCCAGTACTTC
TRBV5-1	once	TRBD2	TRBJ2-1	CASSLLVTSGSEQFF	TGCGCCAGCAGCTTGTTAGTGACTAGCGGGAGTGAGCAGTTCTTC
TRBV5-1	.	.	TRBJ2-5	CASSLGGVLETQYF	TGCGCCAGCAGCTTAGGAGGGGTCTTGGAGACCCAGTACTTC
TRBV28	.	TRBD1	TRBJ1-2	CATNEGAGGYTF	TGTGCCACCAATGAGGGGGCTGGTGGCTACACCTTC
TRBV2	few	.	TRBJ1-1	CASNYHRSNTEAFF	TGTGCCAGCAATTACCACCGATCGAACACTGAAGCTTTCTTT
TRBV30	.	.	TRBJ1-2	CAWSLGTLYGYTF	TGTGCCTGGAGTCTAGGGACACTCTATGGCTACACCTTC
TRBV6-6	.	TRBD2	TRBJ2-1	CASRLAGSSYNEQFF	TGTGCCAGCAGGCTAGCGGGGAGCTCCTACAATGAGCAGTTCTTC
TRBV4-2	.	TRBD1	TRBJ1-3	CASSQASGQDSGNTIYF	TGTGCCAGCAGCCAAGCGTCGGGACAGGACTCTGGAAACACCATATATTTT
TRBV25-1	.	TRBD2	TRBJ2-7	CASSEPRTSGKSQMYF	TGTGCCAGCAGTGAACCCCGGACTAGCGGGAAATCCCAGATGTACTTC
TRBV7-8	.	.	TRBJ2-7	CASSLFAARVSRTALEQYF	TGTGCCAGCAGCTTATTTGCCGCCCGAGTCTCACGGACAGCGCTGGAGCAGTACTTC
TRBV6-5	.	.	TRBJ2-3	CASSFAHTDTQYF	TGTGCCAGCAGTTTCGCGCACACAGATACGCAGTATTTT
TRBV7-8	.	.	TRBJ2-2	CASSLGEGSNTGELFF	TGTGCCAGCAGCTTAGGAGAGGGGTCGAACACCGGGGAGCTGTTTTTT
TRBV4-1	few	.	TRBJ1-2	CASSTGGQGKLYGYTF	TGCGCCAGCAGCACCGGAGGGCAGGGGAAACTCTATGGCTACACCTTC
TRBV5-4	once	.	TRBJ2-2	CASSLGGVRNTGELFF	TGTGCCAGCAGCTTGGGAGGGGTTCGGAACACCGGGGAGCTGTTTTTT
TRBV5-1	.	TRBD1	TRBJ2-7	CASSSDRGRNSYEQYF	TGCGCCAGCAGTTCTGACAGGGGGCGCAACTCCTACGAGCAGTACTTC
TRBV6-6	.	TRBD1	TRBJ2-7	CASKYRGQGSEQYF	TGTGCCAGCAAGTACCGGGGACAGGGTAGCGAGCAGTACTTC
TRBV6-1	.	TRBD2	TRBJ2-3	CASSGLAGPTDTQYF	TGTGCCAGCAGCGGACTAGCGGGACCTACGGATACGCAGTATTTT
TRBV12-5	.	.	TRBJ1-2	CASGLVLGTELHYGYTF	TGTGCTAGTGGTTTGGTACTGGGGACCGAGCTCCACTATGGCTACACCTTC
TRBV6-5	.	TRBD1	TRBJ2-7	CASSPGQGSSYEQYF	TGTGCCAGCAGTCCCGGACAGGGTAGCTCCTACGAGCAGTACTTC
TRBV2	.	TRBD1	TRBJ1-2	CASRGQTNYGYTF	TGTGCCAGCCGGGGACAGACTAACTATGGCTACACCTTC
TRBV11-3	.	.	TRBJ1-1	CASSPRPNTEAFF	TGTGCCAGCAGCCCTCGTCCGAACACTGAAGCTTTCTTT
TRBV7-8	.	TRBD1	TRBJ2-1	CASQPRDRGLTEQFF	TGTGCCAGCCAACCCCGGGACAGGGGGCTAACTGAGCAGTTCTTC
TRBV9	.	.	TRBJ1-1	CASSQMAANTEAFF	TGTGCCAGCAGCCAGATGGCGGCGAACACTGAAGCTTTCTTT
TRBV6-5	.	TRBD2	TRBJ2-3	CASGGRRSTDTQYF	TGTGCCTCGGGGGGGCGGAGGAGCACAGATACGCAGTATTTT
TRBV10-3	.	.	TRBJ2-3	CAISGASWTGTDTQYF	TGTGCCATCAGTGGGGCTTCCTGGACTGGCACAGATACGCAGTATTTT
TRBV6-5	.	.	TRBJ2-1	CASSYSEGVSKNEQFF	TGTGCCAGCAGTTACTCAGAGGGTGTAAGCAAGAATGAGCAGTTCTTC
TRBV5-1	.	TRBD1	TRBJ1-2	CASSLADRGSVRGYTF	TGCGCCAGCAGCTTGGCGGACAGGGGGTCGGTGCGTGGCTACACCTTC
TRBV5-4	.	.	TRBJ2-7	CASSYGGVGGYEQYF	TGTGCCAGCAGCTATGGGGGAGTAGGAGGGTACGAGCAGTACTTC
TRBV4-1	.	.	TRBJ1-5	CASSTDGNQPQHF	TGCGCCAGCAGCACAGATGGCAATCAGCCCCAGCATTTT
TRBV5-8	.	.	TRBJ1-5	CASSFGQINQPQHF	TGTGCCAGCAGCTTCGGACAGATCAATCAGCCCCAGCATTTT
TRBV19	.	.	TRBJ2-7	CASSIGHGTYEQYF	TGTGCCAGTAGTATAGGGCACGGGACCTACGAGCAGTACTTC
TRBV28	.	.	TRBJ1-1	CASSLGGTRTEAFF	TGTGCCAGCAGTTTAGGGGGAACCCGCACTGAAGCTTTCTTT
TRBV10-1	.	TRBD1	TRBJ1-2	CASSVGQGWGNYGYTF	TGCGCCAGCAGTGTGGGACAGGGATGGGGGAACTATGGCTACACCTTC
TRBV13	.	TRBD1	TRBJ1-3	CASSLDRAAGNTIYF	TGTGCCAGCAGCTTGGACAGGGCCGCGGGAAACACCATATATTTT
TRBV5-4	once	.	TRBJ1-2	CASSLDQDRSYTF	TGTGCCAGCAGCTTGGATCAAGACAGGTCCTACACCTTC
TRBV4-2	few	.	TRBJ1-2	CASSGYRGDYGYTF	TGTGCCAGCAGCGGATACCGGGGAGACTATGGCTACACCTTC
TRBV9	.	TRBD1	TRBJ1-1	CASNRQGAKTEAFF	TGTGCCAGCAACCGACAGGGGGCTAAAACTGAAGCTTTCTTT
TRBV2	.	TRBD1	TRBJ1-2	CASSEDRVIGYTF	TGTGCCAGCAGTGAGGACAGGGTCATCGGCTACACCTTC
TRBV15	.	.	TRBJ1-5	CATSRDGASNQPQHF	TGTGCCACCAGCAGAGATGGGGCTAGCAATCAGCCCCAGCATTTT
TRBV5-4	.	TRBD1	TRBJ2-2	CASSLVTGTGSTGELFF	TGTGCCAGCAGCTTGGTCACCGGGACAGGGAGCACCGGGGAGCTGTTTTTT
TRBV6-1	few	.	TRBJ1-2	CASSEAGGKYGYTF	TGTGCCAGCAGTGAAGCCGGGGGAAAATATGGCTACACCTTC
TRBV4-1	.	TRBD2	TRBJ2-1	CASSPRTSGSSYNEQFF	TGCGCCAGCAGCCCGCGGACTAGCGGTAGCTCCTACAATGAGCAGTTCTTC
TRBV5-5	.	.	TRBJ2-2	CASSRLGGRNTGELFF	TGTGCCAGCAGCCGCCTCGGGGGCCGGAACACCGGGGAGCTGTTTTTT
TRBV6-5	few	.	TRBJ1-3	CAVRTTGNTIYF	TGTGCCGTGCGAACTACTGGAAACACCATATATTTT
TRBV30	.	.	TRBJ2-7	CAWSPQGYEQYF	TGTGCCTGGAGTCCGCAGGGCTACGAGCAGTACTTC
TRBV5-1	.	.	TRBJ1-1	CASSLAWGARSEAFF	TGCGCCAGCAGCTTGGCGTGGGGCGCGAGGTCTGAAGCTTTCTTT
TRBV5-4	.	TRBD1	TRBJ1-5	CASSLRTGGLTSNQPQHF	TGTGCCAGCAGCTTGCGGACAGGGGGCCTGACGAGCAATCAGCCCCAGCATTTT